These T cell receptor beta chains were read from a single sample in a study of T cell responses to AZD1222 COVID-19 vaccine. TCRdb's copy holds only in-frame clones and misses some; the assay was immunoSEQ multiplex PCR. The table includes almost 65,000 clones, around 84% detected once. Sequencing was performed on peripheral blood, taken on day 0 of AZD1222 vaccination. Receptors were obtained from an adult in good health. Each CDR3 is given with its conserved first and last residue. The D gene is left open where the match is weak. Rows may omit the clone size; those that give it use once, few, many or a size class.

length	V	size	D	J	CDR3	DNA
17	TRBV7-6	once	TRBD1	TRBJ1-4	CASSLPTGGRTNEKLFF	TGTGCCAGCAGCTTACCTACAGGGGGTCGAACTAATGAAAAACTGTTTTTT
16	TRBV5-1	once	-	TRBJ2-2	CASSSQARANTGELFF	TGCGCCAGCAGCTCCCAGGCTAGAGCGAACACCGGGGAGCTGTTTTTT
15	TRBV11-2	-	-	TRBJ2-7	CASSLLARGRYEQYF	TGTGCCAGCAGCTTATTAGCCAGGGGCCGTTACGAGCAGTACTTC
13	TRBV29-1	-	-	TRBJ1-2	CSGRGPTLDDYTF	TGCAGCGGTCGCGGGCCAACCCTGGATGACTACACCTTC
15	TRBV29-1	once	-	TRBJ2-1	CSVEGGDSSYNEQFF	TGCAGCGTTGAAGGAGGGGATAGCTCCTACAATGAGCAGTTCTTC
15	TRBV6-5	once	TRBD1	TRBJ2-5	CASTRQGAWQETQYF	TGTGCCAGCACCAGACAGGGGGCATGGCAAGAGACCCAGTACTTC
14	TRBV29-1	-	TRBD2	TRBJ2-1	CSVAGGQGGSEQFF	TGCAGCGTCGCGGGAGGGCAGGGAGGGAGTGAGCAGTTCTTC
17	TRBV11-2	-	-	TRBJ2-7	CASSLVVWGANNYEQYF	TGTGCCAGCAGCTTAGTAGTATGGGGTGCTAATAACTACGAGCAGTACTTC
13	TRBV27	once	-	TRBJ2-1	CASSFEGRNEQFF	TGTGCCAGCAGTTTCGAGGGACGCAATGAGCAGTTCTTC
16	TRBV3-1/TRBV3-2	-	TRBD1	TRBJ1-1	CASSRWTGGRNTEAFF	TGTGCCAGCAGCCGATGGACAGGGGGCAGGAACACTGAAGCTTTCTTT
18	TRBV14	-	-	TRBJ1-4	CASSQDLKKGESNEKLFF	TGTGCCAGCAGCCAAGATCTCAAAAAGGGAGAGTCTAATGAAAAACTGTTTTTT
14	TRBV5-5	-	-	TRBJ2-2	CASSLRSLGGELFF	TGTGCCAGCAGCTTGAGGAGCTTGGGCGGGGAGCTGTTTTTT
19	TRBV27	few	TRBD1	TRBJ1-2	CASSLGFGGRGNSYYGYTF	TGTGCCAGCAGTTTGGGGTTTGGGGGCAGGGGGAACTCTTACTATGGCTACACCTTC
13	TRBV7-9	-	-	TRBJ1-2	CASSLDGLVGYTF	TGTGCCAGCAGCTTAGACGGGCTAGTTGGCTACACCTTC
15	TRBV9	once	TRBD1	TRBJ1-5	CASSRGGQGGQPQHF	TGTGCCAGCAGCAGGGGTGGGCAGGGGGGCCAGCCCCAGCATTTT
14	TRBV20-1	-	-	TRBJ2-7	CSASPVTLPYEQYF	TGCAGTGCTAGTCCCGTGACGCTCCCCTACGAGCAGTACTTC
15	TRBV11-3	-	-	TRBJ2-7	CASSLGGDSSYEQYF	TGTGCCAGCAGCTTAGGGGGGGATAGCTCCTACGAGCAGTACTTC
13	TRBV24-1	-	-	TRBJ2-3	CATESGFADTQYF	TGTGCCACCGAAAGCGGATTCGCAGATACGCAGTATTTT
14	TRBV7-6	-	-	TRBJ1-6	CAVKKGSYNSPLHF	TGTGCGGTGAAAAAAGGGTCCTATAATTCACCCCTCCACTTT
15	TRBV20-1	-	TRBD2	TRBJ2-3	CSASLPSGVSDTQYF	TGCAGTGCTAGTTTGCCTAGCGGGGTTTCAGATACGCAGTATTTT
11	TRBV5-8	-	-	TRBJ2-1	CASSLYNEQFF	TGTGCCAGCAGCTTGTACAATGAGCAGTTCTTC
15	TRBV11-2	once	-	TRBJ2-3	CASSFGGGGADTQYF	TGTGCCAGCAGCTTCGGTGGGGGGGGCGCAGATACGCAGTATTTT
12	TRBV6-2/TRBV6-3	-	-	TRBJ2-7	CASSLVPYEQYF	TGTGCCAGCAGCCTTGTCCCCTACGAGCAGTACTTC